The 29 T cell receptor beta chains given below trace back to one sample, sequenced in a study of T cell responses to AZD1222 COVID-19 vaccine. Profiling relied on immunoSEQ multiplex PCR, and the TCRdb table lists in-frame clones only, not all of them. The sample consists of under 150,000 clones, approximately 85% of them appearing once. The sequencing here drew on peripheral blood, taken on day 0 of MenACWY control vaccination. All receptors derive from an adult in good health.

The rearrangement joins TRBV11-2 to TRBJ2-4, with 7 bases fitting TRBD1. J was trimmed by 2 bases and V by 5 bases; bases with no gene match: 9. The germline V gene encodes CDR1 SGHAT and CDR2 FQNNGV. The CDR3 runs 16 residues. CDR3 in DNA: TGTGCCAGCAGCGTTTCCGGGACAGCCTCCAAAAACATTCAGTACTTC. It translates to CASSVSGTASKNIQYF.

This clone has only one observation. The V call is TRBV29-1, the J call TRBJ2-1; the match to TRBD1 covers 8 bases. The V segment lost 6 bases and the J segment 0 bases; nucleotides outside the gene matches: 4. This CDR3 has 14 amino acids. Germline CDR1 is SQVTM and CDR2 is ANQGSEA. CDR3 protein: CSVDDRGSYNEQFF. DNA for the CDR3: TGCAGCGTGGACGACAGGGGCTCCTACAATGAGCAGTTCTTC.

This chain uses TRBV18 with TRBJ2-2; D perhaps matches TRBD2 (5 bases). Germline CDR1 reads KGHSH; CDR2 reads LQKENI. This CDR3 spans 17 amino acids. V lost 6 bases and J lost 5, with 22 bases in between. CDR3 sequence: CASSPGLITTGTGELFF. The CDR3 bases are TGTGCCAGCTCCCCCGGACTTATCACAACGGGAACCGGGGAGCTGTTTTTT.

The chain employs TRBV7-6 and TRBJ2-3; 7 bases are a match to TRBD1. This CDR3 is built from 15 residues. Germline V gives CDR1 SGHVS, CDR2 FNYEAQ. V shed 5 bases, J shed 1 base, and the junction held 6 bases outside the gene matches. The CDR3 reads CASSGRQGGTDTQYF. The CDR3 DNA sequence: TGTGCCAGCAGCGGGCGACAGGGAGGCACAGATACGCAGTATTTT.

The J gene is TRBJ1-1, the V gene TRBV6-6; D is ambiguous. CDR3 length: 15 residues. Germline-derived CDR1 and CDR2 are MNHNY and SVGAGI (reference sequence). With 2 bases removed from V and 0 bases from J, the gap between germline ends came to 10 bases. The CDR3: CASSYPSLVNTEAFF. The CDR3 nucleotides are TGTGCCAGCAGTTACCCTAGTCTCGTGAACACTGAAGCTTTCTTT.

For this clone: At the DNA level, this CDR3 is encoded by other sequences in the same sample as well. This chain links TRBV7-2 with TRBJ1-1; D might be TRBD1 (5 bases). Trimming took 6 bases from V and 1 from J, leaving 12 bases between them. This CDR3 region has 14 residues. Germline lookup yields CDR1 SGHTA and CDR2 FQGNSA. CDR3 nucleotides: TGTGCCAGCAGTTTCGGGACGACGAACACTGAAGCTTTCTTT. This sequence encodes CASSFGTTNTEAFF.

The rearrangement links TRBV6-1 to TRBJ1-3, with unresolved D. The germline gives CDR1 MNHNS, CDR2 SASEGT. This CDR3 has 14 amino acids. The V end was cut by 2 bases, the J end by 0 bases, with 5 bases between. The CDR3 is CASSESFSGNTIYF. In DNA form, the CDR3 reads TGTGCCAGCAGTGAATCATTCTCTGGAAACACCATATATTTT.

This clone showed up just once. This sequence joins TRBV5-6 and TRBJ1-3, with D possibly matching TRBD1 (6 bases). V gave up 10 bases and J gave up 0 bases, with 29 bases separating them. Germline V gene data show CDR1 as SGHDT and CDR2 as YYEEEE. There are 19 residues in the CDR3. Here the CDR3 reads CAAALMGGWGALSGNTIYF. The CDR3 coding sequence is TGTGCCGCCGCTCTGATGGGGGGCTGGGGGGCCCTCTCTGGAAACACCATATATTTT.

CDR3 amino acids: CASSARQGSVPSPLHF. The CDR3 nucleotides read TGTGCCAGTAGTGCCCGACAGGGTTCCGTCCCCTCACCCCTCCACTTT. The chain employs TRBV19 and TRBJ1-6; 7 positions agree with TRBD1. V dropped 5 bases and J dropped 10; count of bases not matched to a gene: 14. Germline V gene data show CDR1 as LNHDA and CDR2 as SQIVND (reference sequence). This CDR3 has 16 residues.

The genes are TRBV7-2 and TRBJ2-2; TRBD1 might be the D (6 bases). This CDR3 region has 15 residues. V gave up 3 bases and J gave up 7 bases, with 15 bases separating them. Germline CDR1 reads SGHTA; CDR2 reads FQGNSA. DNA for the CDR3: TGTGCCAGCAGCTTTGGAACAGGGATTGGCGGGGAGCTGTTTTTT. Its protein product is CASSFGTGIGGELFF. Based on the CDR3 plus reference TRBV7-2 and TRBJ2-2, the full variable domain is GAGVSQSPSNKVTEKGKDVELRCDPISGHTALYWYRQSLGQGLEFLIYFQGNSAPDKSGLPSDRFSAERTGGSVSTLTIQRTQQEDSAVYLCASSFGTGIGGELFFGEGSRLTVL.

This chain links TRBV24-1 with TRBJ2-1; TRBD1 matches at 7 bases. The V and J ends lost 6 bases and 7 bases, in that order; junction bases with no gene match: 11. CDR1 and CDR2 from the germline V gene are KGHDR and SFDVKD. This CDR3 region has 15 residues. CDR3 loop: CATSSPTGDTNEQFF. The CDR3 DNA is TGTGCCACCAGTTCTCCCACAGGGGACACAAATGAGCAGTTCTTC.

The V gene is TRBV6-5, the J gene TRBJ1-2; TRBD1 matches at 8 bases. The V segment lost 7 bases and the J segment 8 bases; nucleotides outside the gene matches: 9. CDR1 and CDR2 (germline): MNHEY, SVGAGI. This CDR3 is built from 13 residues. CDR3 in DNA: TGTGCCAGCATCCCCGGGACAGGCCGCGGCTACACCTTC. It codes for CASIPGTGRGYTF.

V is TRBV11-2 and J is TRBJ2-1, with D perhaps TRBD1 or TRBD2 (5 bases each). The CDR3 totals 14 residues. Trimming stripped 5 bases from V and 9 bases from J, with 17 bases between. The germline gives CDR1 SGHAT, CDR2 FQNNGV. The chain's CDR3 is CASSRDGEFGEQFF. The CDR3 DNA follows: TGTGCCAGCAGCCGGGACGGGGAATTCGGTGAGCAGTTCTTC. Complete variable domain (other parts from reference TRBV11-2 and TRBJ2-1): EAGVAQSPRYKIIEKRQSVAFWCNPISGHATLYWYQQILGQGPKLLIQFQNNGVVDDSQLPKDRFSAERLKGVDSTLKIQPAKLEDSAVYLCASSRDGEFGEQFFGPGTRLTVL.

The chain's CDR3 is CASSVVGAAHNEQFF. The CDR3 DNA reads TGTGCCAGCAGCGTAGTCGGGGCGGCCCACAATGAGCAGTTCTTC. The chain carries TRBV9 and TRBJ2-1, with D perhaps TRBD1 or TRBD2 (5 bases each). Germline CDR1 is SGDLS and CDR2 is YYNGEE. The CDR3 extends over 15 amino acids. The ends were cut back, 0 bases at V and 5 bases at J, with 12 bases in the middle.

The rearrangement links TRBV5-1 to TRBJ2-2; 7 bases match TRBD1. The V gene's germline CDR1 is SGHRS and CDR2 YFSETQ. V shed 9 bases and J 1 base; nucleotides not matched to a gene: 12. CDR3 size: 16 residues. The CDR3 DNA reads as TGCGCCACCACCGAACAGGGGCCGCAGAACACCGGGGAGCTGTTTTTT. Protein sequence: CATTEQGPQNTGELFF.

The rearrangement uses TRBV7-9 and TRBJ1-2; 12 nucleotides line up with TRBD1. Trimming cost V 5 bases and J 3 bases; bases outside gene matches: 7. This CDR3 is 16 amino acids long. Germline V gene sequence: CDR1 SEHNR, CDR2 FQNEAQ (reference sequence). This CDR3 is CASSVGQGALDYGYTF. The CDR3 bases are TGTGCCAGCAGCGTGGGACAGGGGGCTTTGGACTATGGCTACACCTTC.

The chain is built from TRBV4-1 and TRBJ2-1; 11 nucleotides agree with TRBD2. The CDR3 sequence is 14 residues long. The V and J ends lost 3 bases and 9 bases, in that order; junction bases with no gene match: 4. The germline gives CDR1 MGHRA, CDR2 YSYEKL. As DNA, the CDR3 is TGCGCCAGCAGCCAGGCTAGCGGGGGGTTTGAGCAGTTCTTC. It translates to CASSQASGGFEQFF.

The chain recombines TRBV18 with TRBJ1-2, with D possibly matching TRBD1 (6 bases). Trimming shortened V by 4 bases and J by 1 base, and 13 bases separated the two germline ends. The CDR3 contains 15 residues. Germline values: CDR1 KGHSH, CDR2 LQKENI. In nucleotides, the CDR3 is TGTGCCAGCTCACTCATAGACAGGAGTAACTATGGCTACACCTTC. This sequence encodes CASSLIDRSNYGYTF.

V usage is TRBV6-5 and J usage is TRBJ1-6; no firm D call. The germline V gene has CDR1 MNHEY and CDR2 SVGAGI. Trimming cost V 2 bases and J 11 bases, with 13 bases left between them. This CDR3 contains 14 residues. CDR3 amino acids: CASSYNRMEAPLHF. The CDR3 bases are TGTGCCAGCAGTTACAATCGTATGGAAGCACCCCTCCACTTT.

This chain links TRBV6-2 or TRBV6-3 with TRBJ1-4, with D hard to call. Germline loops: CDR1 MNHEY, CDR2 SVGEGT. The germline V and J ends were trimmed by 6 bases and 0 bases, with 8 bases remaining between them. The CDR3 runs to 14 residues. In DNA, the CDR3 is TGTGCCAGCAGCCAACCGGCAACTAATGAAAAACTGTTTTTT. As protein: CASSQPATNEKLFF.

This chain uses TRBV6-2 or TRBV6-3 with TRBJ2-5; unclear D gene. The CDR3 loop spans 13 amino acids. V lost 0 bases, J lost 5 bases, and 7 bases lay in between. CDR1 is MNHEY, CDR2 SVGEGT, per germline. As DNA, the CDR3 is TGTGCCAGCAGTTACTCAAGTCGGGAGACCCAGTACTTC. The encoded protein is CASSYSSRETQYF.

The chain is built from TRBV6-5 and TRBJ1-1; the D gene is possibly TRBD1 (5 bases). The CDR3 covers 14 residues. V dropped 8 bases and J dropped 1 base, with 14 bases sitting between them. Germline V gene sequence: CDR1 MNHEY, CDR2 SVGAGI. This chain's CDR3 is CASRGRGSNTEAFF. The CDR3 DNA sequence: TGTGCCAGCCGGGGGAGAGGGTCGAACACTGAAGCTTTCTTT.

The rearrangement links TRBV19 to TRBJ1-2, with TRBD1 matching over 9 bases. Trimming took 7 bases from V and 6 from J; bases not matched to a gene: 9. The CDR3 is made up of 14 amino acids. The germline V gene has CDR1 LNHDA and CDR2 SQIVND (reference sequence). In DNA form, the CDR3 reads TGTGCCAGTACTAACAGGGGGCAATGGGATGGCTACACCTTC. Protein: CASTNRGQWDGYTF.

The V call is TRBV5-4, the J call TRBJ2-1; 10 positions agree with TRBD2. The ends lost 4 bases at V and 9 bases at J; junction bases unmatched: 10. The CDR3 is 15 residues long. Germline V gene lookup returns CDR1 SGHNT and CDR2 YYREEE (reference sequence). Here the CDR3 DNA reads TGTGCCAGCAGCAGAGAACTAGCGGGGCCTCTTGAGCAGTTCTTC. It translates to CASSRELAGPLEQFF. The whole variable domain, filled in from reference TRBV5-4 and TRBJ2-1, reads ETGVTQSPTHLIKTRGQQVTLRCSSQSGHNTVSWYQQALGQGPQFIFQYYREEENGRGNFPPRFSGLQFPNYSSELNVNALELDDSALYLCASSRELAGPLEQFFGPGTRLTVL.

This chain connects TRBV7-6 to TRBJ2-2; D call uncertain. V was cut by 5 bases and J by 1 base, with 11 bases left in between. The CDR3 sequence is 15 residues long. The V gene's germline CDR1 is SGHVS and CDR2 FNYEAQ. This CDR3 is CASSLRTENTGELFF. For the CDR3, the DNA is TGTGCCAGCAGCCTACGGACGGAGAACACCGGGGAGCTGTTTTTT.

This chain joins TRBV21-1 and TRBJ1-1. TRBV21-1 is a pseudogene locus. This CDR3 is built from 16 residues. The CDR3 coding sequence is TGTGCCAGCAGCAAAGCTGGAGGGCTATTAAACACTGAAGCTTTCTTT. Amino acids: CASSKAGGLLNTEAFF.

This chain joins TRBV27 and TRBJ1-2; maybe TRBD1 (6 bases). The V end lost 1 base, the J end lost 3 bases, and 24 bases lay between the germline ends. CDR1 is MNHEY and CDR2 is SMNVEV in the germline V gene (reference sequence). The CDR3 loop spans 19 amino acids. The CDR3 protein is CASSLFRGGTGTGHYGYTF. The CDR3 DNA is TGTGCCAGCAGTTTATTCAGAGGGGGGACTGGGACTGGGCACTATGGCTACACCTTC.

This chain uses TRBV28 with TRBJ1-6; D is ambiguous. V lost 6 bases and J 7 bases, leaving 10 bases between the germline ends. The CDR3 length is 13 residues. Germline V gives CDR1 MDHEN, CDR2 SYDVKM. For the CDR3, the DNA is TGTGCCAGCAGGGGGTACGGGAATTCACCCCTCCACTTT. Its protein is CASRGYGNSPLHF. Combining the CDR3 with reference TRBV28 and TRBJ1-6 gives the whole variable domain DVKVTQSSRYLVKRTGEKVFLECVQDMDHENMFWYRQDPGLGLRLIYFSYDVKMKEKGDIPEGYSVSREKKERFSLILESASTNQTSMYLCASRGYGNSPLHFGNGTRLTVT.

The chain has TRBV3-1 (or the pseudogene TRBV3-2) and TRBJ2-7; TRBD2 matches 10 bases. The CDR3 has 14 residues. J gave up 2 bases and V 5 bases, and 3 bases lay outside the gene matches. Germline CDR1 is LGHDT and CDR2 is YNNKEL (reference sequence). CDR3 DNA sequence: TGTGCCAGCAGCTTACTAGCGGGGACCTACGAGCAGTACTTC. Its protein product is CASSLLAGTYEQYF.